Shown below are 21 T cell receptor beta chains from a single sample sequenced in a study of OX40 agonist ivuxolimab in advanced cancers. The table came from immunoSEQ multiplex PCR; TCRdb's copy has only in-frame clones and leaves some out. The sample contains some 52,000 clones, approximately 88% of which appear only once. The sample was CD4+ or CD8+ T cells sorted from blood, taken in a trial of the OX40 agonist ivuxolimab. These receptor sequences come from an adult with an advanced solid tumor such as melanoma, head and neck, liver or kidney cancer.

The chain has TRBV5-1 and TRBJ2-5; a possible D gene is TRBD2 (6 bases). TRBJ2-7 explains the end of the DNA better; the J call may be wrong. The CDR3 is 14 residues long. Germline assignment: CDR1 SGHRS and CDR2 YFSETQ. CDR3 sequence: CASSLEAGSYEQYF. Written as DNA, the CDR3 is TGCGCCAGCAGCTTGGAGGCGGGATCCTACGAGCAGTACTTC.

The chain combines TRBV6-6 with TRBJ2-1; 10 positions agree with TRBD1. V gave up 7 bases and J gave up 9 bases; unmatched junction bases: 6. The CDR3 runs to 13 residues. In germline, CDR1 is MNHNY, CDR2 SVGAGI (reference sequence). The CDR3 loop reads CASIPDRGAEQFF. In DNA form, the CDR3 reads TGTGCCAGCATCCCGGACAGGGGGGCTGAGCAGTTCTTC.

The CDR3 loop reads CAIQGPESGTSGTLGETQYF. CDR3 nucleotide sequence: TGTGCCATCCAAGGGCCCGAATCGGGGACTAGCGGGACATTGGGGGAGACCCAGTACTTC. V and J are TRBV2 and TRBJ2-5; 13 nucleotides agree with TRBD2. The CDR3 is 20 residues long. Losses at the gene ends were 10 bases for V and 5 bases for J; bases not matched to a gene: 25. Per germline, CDR1 SNHLY and CDR2 FYNNEI.

The genes are TRBV28 and TRBJ2-3; TRBD2 aligns across 7 bases. V lost 6 bases to trimming and J lost 2 bases; unmatched junction nucleotides: 17. The V gene's germline CDR1 is MDHEN and CDR2 SYDVKM. The CDR3 extends over 18 amino acids. The CDR3 protein is CASSPSGAGGSPTDTQYF. CDR3 DNA sequence: TGTGCCAGCAGCCCATCAGGCGCCGGCGGGAGCCCCACAGATACGCAGTATTTT.

The chain is built from TRBV5-1 and TRBJ2-1; tentative D call: TRBD2 (5 bases). The CDR3 has 14 amino acids. V was cut by 4 bases and J by 8 bases, with 16 bases left in between. CDR1 SGHRS and CDR2 YFSETQ come from the germline V gene. In DNA form, the CDR3 reads TGCGCCAGCAGCCCGGCCCCCGGGATGGATGAGCAGTTCTTC. Translation gives CASSPAPGMDEQFF.

The genes are TRBV19 and TRBJ1-1; 8 positions agree with TRBD1. This CDR3 comprises 12 residues. Per the germline V gene, CDR1 is LNHDA and CDR2 is SQIVND (reference sequence). V shed 11 bases and J 1 base; nucleotides not matched to a gene: 3. CDR3 protein: CAAQGGNTEAFF. The DNA for the CDR3 is TGTGCCGCACAGGGGGGGAACACTGAAGCTTTCTTT.

The CDR3 loop is CASSPGTGGAKNIQYF. The CDR3 coding sequence is TGTGCCAGCAGCCCTGGGACAGGGGGTGCCAAAAACATTCAGTACTTC. The genes are TRBV28 and TRBJ2-4; 11 nucleotides line up with TRBD1. This CDR3 contains 16 residues. V lost 6 bases and J lost 1; bases outside the gene matches: 5. Looked up from germline, CDR1 is MDHEN and CDR2 is SYDVKM. The full variable domain, in which reference TRBV28 and TRBJ2-4 provide the parts outside the CDR3, is DVKVTQSSRYLVKRTGEKVFLECVQDMDHENMFWYRQDPGLGLRLIYFSYDVKMKEKGDIPEGYSVSREKKERFSLILESASTNQTSMYLCASSPGTGGAKNIQYFGAGTRLSVL.

The chain combines TRBV6-1 with TRBJ2-7; maybe TRBD1 (5 bases). CDR3 length equals 14 residues. With 5 bases removed from V and 6 bases from J, the gap between germline ends came to 17 bases. Germline V lookup: CDR1 MNHNS, CDR2 SASEGT. The CDR3 here is CASSKGAQGVEQYV. The CDR3 nucleotides are TGTGCCAGCAGTAAGGGTGCTCAGGGCGTCGAGCAGTACGTC.

Of note for this clone: A read error may produce the germline difference seen at one junction end. The chain employs TRBV18 and TRBJ1-1; D is unclear. CDR3 length equals 12 residues. Per germline, CDR1 KGHSH and CDR2 LQKENI. CDR3 protein: CASSRANSEAFF. The CDR3 DNA is TGTGCCAGCTCACGGGCAAACAGTGAAGCTTTCTTT.

This clone was counted a single time. The V gene is TRBV5-6, the J gene TRBJ1-3, with 7 bases aligning to TRBD1. CDR3 length: 13 residues. Germline V lookup: CDR1 SGHDT, CDR2 YYEEEE. J lost 3 bases, V lost 6 bases, and 3 bases had no gene match. The CDR3 DNA is TGTGCCAGCACCCGACAGGGTGGAAACACCATATATTTT. Protein: CASTRQGGNTIYF.

The CDR3 DNA reads TGTGCCAGCAGCTCGTTACAGGGGTCGGGTGAGCAGTTCTTC. Encoded protein: CASSSLQGSGEQFF. This rearrangement joins TRBV5-6 to TRBJ2-1; the match to TRBD1 covers 7 bases. Per the germline V gene, CDR1 is SGHDT and CDR2 is YYEEEE. The CDR3 has 14 residues. With 3 bases clipped from V and 9 bases from J, the junction kept 9 bases outside the gene matches.

The gene calls are TRBV6-6 and TRBJ1-2; D gene uncertain. This CDR3 has 15 residues. Trimming took off 2 bases at V and 2 bases at J, with 12 bases between the two ends. Germline V gene lookup returns CDR1 MNHNY and CDR2 SVGAGI (reference sequence). CDR3 in amino acids: CASSYDPDDNYGYTF. CDR3 in DNA: TGTGCCAGCAGTTACGACCCAGACGACAACTATGGCTACACCTTC.

The genes are TRBV7-2 and TRBJ2-5; D might be TRBD2 (7 bases). V lost 1 base and J lost 5, with 20 bases in between. The CDR3 is 17 residues long. Germline loops: CDR1 SGHTA, CDR2 FQGNSA. DNA for the CDR3: TGTGCCAGCAGCTTAGACGGGGGGCTGCTCGGTATGGAGACCCAGTACTTC. Translation: CASSLDGGLLGMETQYF. The whole variable domain, filled in from reference TRBV7-2 and TRBJ2-5, reads GAGVSQSPSNKVTEKGKDVELRCDPISGHTALYWYRQSLGQGLEFLIYFQGNSAPDKSGLPSDRFSAERTGGSVSTLTIQRTQQEDSAVYLCASSLDGGLLGMETQYFGPGTRLLVL.

The chain couples TRBV29-1 to TRBJ1-4; unclear D gene. V was shortened by 6 bases and J by 5 bases, with 10 bases between the two germline ends. The germline gives CDR1 SQVTM, CDR2 ANQGSEA. The CDR3 consists of 12 residues. The CDR3 sequence is CSVPEENEKLFF. Written as DNA, the CDR3 is TGCAGCGTCCCGGAGGAGAATGAAAAACTGTTTTTT.

This clone was detected only a few times. V is TRBV18 and J is TRBJ2-2, with a tentative D call TRBD2 (5 bases). Looked up from germline, CDR1 is KGHSH and CDR2 is LQKENI. Deletions cut 2 bases from V and 2 bases from J, with 12 bases between. This CDR3 has 16 amino acids. The CDR3 DNA reads as TGTGCCAGCTCACCAGCGGGCTTGCCAAACACCGGGGAGCTGTTTTTT. It yields the protein CASSPAGLPNTGELFF.

The rearrangement links TRBV4-2 to TRBJ2-7; D not resolved. CDR3 length equals 15 residues. Germline V gene lookup returns CDR1 LGHNA and CDR2 YNFKEQ. The V end was cut by 1 base, the J end by 2 bases, with 12 bases between. CDR3 bases: TGTGCCAGCAGCCAAGTAGGCGCGGACGCCTACGAGCAGTACTTC. Translation gives CASSQVGADAYEQYF.

This clone appeared a single time. The gene calls are TRBV5-1 and TRBJ2-3; D remains unclear. The CDR3 spans 11 residues. Per germline, CDR1 SGHRS and CDR2 YFSETQ. Between the trimmed V and J ends, which lost 0 bases and 5 bases, there was a span of 1 base. CDR3 sequence (DNA): TGCGCCAGCAGCTTGGTAGATACGCAGTATTTT. Its translation is CASSLVDTQYF.

This chain links TRBV27 with TRBJ2-2; 12 nucleotides line up with TRBD2. This CDR3 has 16 residues. J lost 3 bases, V lost 5 bases, and 4 bases had no gene match. Germline CDR1 is MNHEY and CDR2 is SMNVEV (reference sequence). The CDR3 coding sequence is TGTGCCAGCAGTACAAGACTAGCGGGGGACACCGGGGAGCTGTTTTTT. Translating gives CASSTRLAGDTGELFF.

V gene TRBV5-1 combines with J gene TRBJ1-1; D gene uncertain. V was clipped by 5 bases and J by 2 bases, with 13 bases between them. The length of the CDR3 is 14 residues. From germline, CDR1 is SGHRS and CDR2 YFSETQ. The CDR3 nucleotides read TGCGCCAGCAGTGTAGGCGACGGAAACACTGAAGCTTTCTTT. Amino acids: CASSVGDGNTEAFF.

This chain joins TRBV5-1 and TRBJ2-1; a weak D match, TRBD1 (5 bases). Germline V CDR1 and CDR2: SGHRS, YFSETQ. Trimming removed 4 bases at V and 10 bases at J, with 12 bases between. The CDR3 has 12 amino acids. This CDR3 reads CASSPTWTEQFF. CDR3 coding DNA: TGCGCCAGCAGCCCAACGTGGACAGAGCAGTTCTTC.

This clone was picked up one time. This chain links TRBV7-9 with TRBJ2-5; TRBD1 matches at 8 bases. Germline V lookup: CDR1 SEHNR, CDR2 FQNEAQ (reference sequence). Unmatched junction bases numbered 1, after V lost 5 bases and J lost 2 bases. The CDR3 spans 13 residues. The CDR3 loop is CASSDRGQETQYF. CDR3 nucleotides: TGTGCCAGCAGCGACAGGGGTCAAGAGACCCAGTACTTC.